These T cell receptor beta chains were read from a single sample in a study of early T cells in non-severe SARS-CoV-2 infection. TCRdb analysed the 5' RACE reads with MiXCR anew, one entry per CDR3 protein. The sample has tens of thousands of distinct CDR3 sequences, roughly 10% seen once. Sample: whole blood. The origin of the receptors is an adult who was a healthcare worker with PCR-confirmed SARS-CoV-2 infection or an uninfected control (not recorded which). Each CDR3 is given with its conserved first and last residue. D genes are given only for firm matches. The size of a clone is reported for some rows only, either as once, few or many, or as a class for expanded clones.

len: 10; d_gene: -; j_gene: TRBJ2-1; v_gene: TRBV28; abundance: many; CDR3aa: CASSSNEQFF; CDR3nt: TGTGCCAGCAGTTCAAATGAGCAGTTCTTC
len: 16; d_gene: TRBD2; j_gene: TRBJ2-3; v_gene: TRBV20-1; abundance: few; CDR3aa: CSASLAGLAGEDTQYF; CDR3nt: TGCAGTGCTAGCCTAGCGGGACTAGCCGGGGAGGATACGCAGTATTTT
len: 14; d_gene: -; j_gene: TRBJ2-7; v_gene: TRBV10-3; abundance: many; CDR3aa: CAIRAGVSSYEQYF; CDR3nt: TGTGCCATCAGGGCCGGAGTGTCCTCCTACGAGCAGTACTTC
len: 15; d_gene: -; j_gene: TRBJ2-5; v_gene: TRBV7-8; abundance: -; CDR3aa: CASSPRTARGQTQYF; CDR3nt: TGTGCCAGCAGCCCCCGGACAGCGCGGGGTCAGACCCAGTACTTC
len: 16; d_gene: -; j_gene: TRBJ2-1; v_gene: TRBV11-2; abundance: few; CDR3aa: CASSPSAGNSYNEQFF; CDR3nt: TGTGCCAGCAGCCCCTCGGCAGGTAACTCCTACAATGAGCAGTTCTTC
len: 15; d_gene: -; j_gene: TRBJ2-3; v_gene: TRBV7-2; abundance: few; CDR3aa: CASSSSRGRGNTQYF; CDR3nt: TGTGCCAGCAGCTCCTCCAGAGGGAGGGGGAATACGCAGTATTTT
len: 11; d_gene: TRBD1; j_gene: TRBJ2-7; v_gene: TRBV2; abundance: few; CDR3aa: CASQGQGEQYF; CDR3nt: TGTGCCAGCCAGGGACAGGGCGAGCAGTACTTC
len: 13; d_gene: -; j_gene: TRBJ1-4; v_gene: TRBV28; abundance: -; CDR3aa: CASRGTPNEKLFF; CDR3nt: TGTGCCAGCAGGGGGACACCTAATGAAAAACTGTTTTTT
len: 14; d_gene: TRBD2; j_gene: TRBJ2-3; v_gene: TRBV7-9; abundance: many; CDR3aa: CASSLTSVGDTQYF; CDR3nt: TGTGCCAGCAGCTTAACTAGCGTCGGAGATACGCAGTATTTT
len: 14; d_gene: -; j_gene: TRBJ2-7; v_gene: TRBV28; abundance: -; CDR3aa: CASSARTDSYEQYF; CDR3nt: TGTGCCAGCAGTGCCAGGACAGACTCCTACGAGCAGTACTTC
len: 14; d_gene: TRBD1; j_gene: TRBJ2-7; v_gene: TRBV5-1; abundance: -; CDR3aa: CASSLGTGGVEQYF; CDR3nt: TGCGCCAGCAGCTTGGGGACAGGGGGCGTCGAGCAGTACTTC
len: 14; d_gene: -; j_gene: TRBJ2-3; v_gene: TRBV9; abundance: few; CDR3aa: CASSVDRAGDTQYF; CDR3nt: TGTGCCAGCAGCGTAGACAGAGCGGGCGATACGCAGTATTTT
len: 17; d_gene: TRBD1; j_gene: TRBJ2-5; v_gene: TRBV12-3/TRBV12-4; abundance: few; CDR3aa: CASSTFGQGQKLETQYF; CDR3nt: TGTGCCAGCAGTACCTTCGGACAGGGCCAGAAGTTAGAGACCCAGTACTTC
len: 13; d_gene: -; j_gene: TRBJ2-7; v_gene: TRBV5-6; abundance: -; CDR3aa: CASSLGGRYEQYF; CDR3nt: TGTGCCAGCAGCCTAGGTGGGCGGTACGAGCAGTACTTC
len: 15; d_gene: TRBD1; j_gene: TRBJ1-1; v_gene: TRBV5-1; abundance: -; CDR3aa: CASSLRGTEDTEAFF; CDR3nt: TGCGCCAGCAGCTTGCGCGGGACAGAGGATACTGAAGCTTTCTTT
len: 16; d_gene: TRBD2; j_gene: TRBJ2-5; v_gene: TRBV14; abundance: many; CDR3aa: CASSPGWTSPRETQYF; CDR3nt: TGTGCCAGCAGCCCCGGATGGACTAGCCCTCGAGAGACCCAGTACTTC
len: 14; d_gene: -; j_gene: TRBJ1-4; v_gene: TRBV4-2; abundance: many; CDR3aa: CASSQETGPRKLFF; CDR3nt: TGTGCCAGCAGCCAAGAGACAGGTCCCAGAAAACTGTTTTTT
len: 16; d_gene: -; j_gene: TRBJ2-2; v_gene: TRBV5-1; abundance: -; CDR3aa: CASSSGDSTNTGELFF; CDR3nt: TGCGCCAGCAGCTCGGGGGACAGCACGAACACCGGGGAGCTGTTTTTT
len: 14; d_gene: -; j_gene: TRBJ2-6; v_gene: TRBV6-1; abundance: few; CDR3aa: CASSELPGANVLTF; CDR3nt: TGTGCCAGCAGTGAGCTCCCTGGGGCCAACGTCCTGACTTTC
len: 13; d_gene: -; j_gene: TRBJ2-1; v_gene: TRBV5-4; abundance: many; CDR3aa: CASSLESLREQFF; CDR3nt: TGTGCCAGCAGCTTGGAATCCCTACGGGAGCAGTTCTTC
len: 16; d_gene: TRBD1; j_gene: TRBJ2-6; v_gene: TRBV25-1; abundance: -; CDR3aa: CASSELTGPGANVLTF; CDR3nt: TGTGCCAGCAGTGAATTGACAGGGCCTGGGGCCAACGTCCTGACTTTC
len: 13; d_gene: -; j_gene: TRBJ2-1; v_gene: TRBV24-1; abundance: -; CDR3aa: CATSDPTRHEQFF; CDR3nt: TGTGCCACCAGTGACCCTACACGGCATGAGCAGTTCTTC
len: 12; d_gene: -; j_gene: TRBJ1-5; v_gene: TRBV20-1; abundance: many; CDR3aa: CSAHQGNQPQHF; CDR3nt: TGCAGTGCACATCAGGGAAATCAGCCCCAGCATTTT
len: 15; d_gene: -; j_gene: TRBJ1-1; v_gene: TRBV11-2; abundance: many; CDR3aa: CASSLSGVANTEAFF; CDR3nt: TGTGCCAGCAGCTTAAGTGGGGTTGCGAACACTGAAGCTTTCTTT
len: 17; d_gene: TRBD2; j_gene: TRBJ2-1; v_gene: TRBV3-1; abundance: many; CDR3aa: CASSQVAAGALYNEQFF; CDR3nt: TGTGCCAGCAGCCAAGTGGCGGCGGGAGCCCTCTACAATGAGCAGTTCTTC
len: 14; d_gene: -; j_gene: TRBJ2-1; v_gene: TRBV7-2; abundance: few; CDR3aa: CASSFRSGRREQFF; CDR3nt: TGTGCCAGCAGCTTCCGGAGTGGGAGGCGCGAGCAGTTCTTC
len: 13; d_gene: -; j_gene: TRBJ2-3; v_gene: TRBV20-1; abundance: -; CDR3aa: CSAVEGPTDTQYF; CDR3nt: TGCAGTGCTGTAGAGGGGCCCACAGATACGCAGTATTTT
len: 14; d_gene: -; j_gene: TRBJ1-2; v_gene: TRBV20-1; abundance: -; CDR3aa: CSAKVSGLNYGYTF; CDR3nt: TGCAGTGCTAAGGTCTCAGGCCTTAACTATGGCTACACCTTC
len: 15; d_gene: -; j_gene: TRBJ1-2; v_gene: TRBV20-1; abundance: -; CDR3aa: CSARDPVGGGYGYTF; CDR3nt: TGCAGTGCTAGAGATCCAGTCGGGGGTGGCTATGGCTACACCTTC
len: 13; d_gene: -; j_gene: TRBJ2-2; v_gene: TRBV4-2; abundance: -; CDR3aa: CASSQVSTEELFF; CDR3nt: TGTGCCAGCAGCCAAGTGAGCACCGAGGAGCTGTTTTTT
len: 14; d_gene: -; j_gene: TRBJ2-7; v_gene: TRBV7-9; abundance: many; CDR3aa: CASSRPVRVGEQYF; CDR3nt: TGTGCCAGCAGCCGCCCCGTGCGTGTGGGCGAGCAGTACTTC
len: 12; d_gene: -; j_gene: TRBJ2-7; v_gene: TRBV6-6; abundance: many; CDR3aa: CASSPLAYEQYF; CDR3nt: TGTGCCAGCAGTCCACTTGCCTACGAGCAGTACTTC
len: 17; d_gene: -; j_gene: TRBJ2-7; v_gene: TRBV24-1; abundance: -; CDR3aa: CATSDWDFVSSSYEQYF; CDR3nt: TGTGCCACCAGTGATTGGGACTTCGTCTCGAGCTCCTACGAGCAGTACTTC
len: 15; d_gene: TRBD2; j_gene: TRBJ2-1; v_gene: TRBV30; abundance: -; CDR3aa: CAWSVRLAGSNEQFF; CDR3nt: TGTGCCTGGAGTGTAAGACTAGCGGGCAGCAATGAGCAGTTCTTC